Each of the 9 T cell receptor beta chains below was sequenced from the same sample in a study of graft-versus-host responses after intestinal transplantation. These receptors have no known antigen. Method: immunoSEQ multiplex PCR; TCRdb's copy keeps in-frame clones and lacks some. The sample has about 120,000 clones, over 85% seen once. The source was unstimulated CD4+ T cells sorted from spleen or lymph node cells, collected before intestinal transplant. These receptor sequences come from a human donor who received an intestinal transplant.

V and J are TRBV29-1 and TRBJ1-1; D not certain. Trimming took off 5 bases at V and 2 bases at J, with 18 bases between the two ends. This CDR3 is 15 amino acids long. Germline-derived CDR1 and CDR2 are SQVTM and ANQGSEA. This CDR3 reads CSVLAFTRTNTEAFF. CDR3 nucleotide sequence: TGCAGCGTTCTAGCCTTTACACGAACCAACACTGAAGCTTTCTTT.

The V gene is TRBV11-3, the J gene TRBJ2-1; 11 bases line up with TRBD2. V shed 0 bases and J 10 bases; nucleotides not matched to a gene: 5. Germline V CDR1 and CDR2: SGHNT, YENEEA. The CDR3 covers 15 residues. CDR3 sequence: CASSLEQGLAAEQFF. The CDR3 bases are TGTGCCAGCAGCTTAGAACAGGGACTAGCGGCAGAGCAGTTCTTC.

The chain joins TRBV19 to TRBJ2-5; D ambiguous. Trimming removed 1 base from V and 5 bases from J, with 2 bases in between. Germline V gives CDR1 LNHDA, CDR2 SQIVND (reference sequence). The CDR3 covers 11 residues. The CDR3 reads CASSIAETQYF. CDR3 DNA: TGTGCCAGTAGTATAGCGGAGACCCAGTACTTC.

The rearrangement uses TRBV6-5 and TRBJ1-2; the D gene is possibly TRBD1 (5 bases). Deletions cut 6 bases from V and 4 bases from J, with 12 bases between. This CDR3 is 13 amino acids long. Germline V gene sequence: CDR1 MNHEY, CDR2 SVGAGI. CDR3 sequence: CASRPTGSYGYTF. Written as DNA, the CDR3 is TGTGCCAGCAGACCAACAGGTAGCTATGGCTACACCTTC.

In this sample, this clone turned up a few times. J is TRBJ1-1 and V is TRBV12-5; unclear D gene. Trimming pared 2 bases from V and 4 bases from J, leaving 5 bases between. CDR3 size: 12 residues. Germline V gene data show CDR1 as LGHNT and CDR2 as FRNRAP. CDR3 in amino acids: CASGLPVTEAFF. The CDR3 nucleotides read TGTGCTAGTGGTTTGCCAGTCACTGAAGCTTTCTTT.

The V call is TRBV6-1, the J call TRBJ2-5; no firm D call. The better agreement between TRBJ2-7 and the DNA end casts doubt on the J call. Germline V gene lookup returns CDR1 MNHNS and CDR2 SASEGT. The CDR3 length is 11 residues. CDR3 in amino acids: CASSERFEQYF. The CDR3 DNA reads TGTGCCAGCAGTGAAAGGTTCGAGCAGTACTTC.

J is TRBJ1-1 and V is TRBV10-3; D remains ambiguous. Per germline, CDR1 ENHRY and CDR2 SYGVKD. The CDR3 is 15 residues long. Trimming took 0 bases from V and 4 from J, leaving 12 bases between them. The CDR3 protein is CAISESRWGGTEAFF. DNA for the CDR3: TGTGCCATCAGTGAGTCTCGGTGGGGTGGCACTGAAGCTTTCTTT.

V gene TRBV7-2 combines with J gene TRBJ2-1; a possible D gene is TRBD2 (6 bases). V was clipped by 1 base and J by 7 bases, with 17 bases between them. The CDR3 spans 16 residues. The V gene's germline CDR1 is SGHTA and CDR2 FQGNSA. CDR3 sequence (DNA): TGTGCCAGCAGCTTAGAAAGGAAGCGGGCCAGAAATGAGCAGTTCTTC. Translating it yields CASSLERKRARNEQFF.

The gene calls are TRBV5-1 and TRBJ2-3; TRBD2 agrees at 14 bases. The CDR3 loop spans 15 amino acids. Germline CDR1 and CDR2: SGHRS and YFSETQ. Unmatched junction bases numbered 3, after V lost 4 bases and J lost 5 bases. CDR3 DNA sequence: TGCGCCAGCAGCCAAGGACTAGCGGGAGGAGATACGCAGTATTTT. Amino acid sequence: CASSQGLAGGDTQYF.